Here is one TCR beta chain with its context. This receptor's antigen is unknown. There are no base qualities to consult, and no much larger clone falls within one base. Donors were 40 or so systemically healthy Caucasian individuals from Russia aged about 6 to 100 years. Approximately 9.7 milliliters of peripheral blood were drawn from each donor into EDTA-treated Vacutainer tubes. PBMCs were isolated by Ficoll-Paque density-gradient centrifugation, with at least 6 million obtained per sample. Trizol reagent was used to extract total RNA from PBMCs, with at least 5.5 micrograms per sample. For every donor, an aliquot of PBMCs went through flow cytometry to measure the percentages of naive CD45RAhigh/CD27high T cells. The method behind the library was 5' RACE. Sequenced on an Illumina HiSeq 2500. The second PCR ran for roughly 7 to 12 cycles and used a J-beta primer mix along with a sample-barcoded 5' primer. Each TCR beta cDNA molecule received a unique molecular identifier from a template-switch 5' adaptor carrying 12 random nucleotides. Each sample yielded at least 3 million CDR3-containing paired-end reads. The Mint cDNA synthesis kit, primed by a TRBC-specific oligonucleotide, was used to synthesize first-strand cDNA from all RNA. All cDNA was treated with uracil-DNA glycosylase and then went through a first 18-cycle PCR with the universal primers M1SS and BC2_uni_R. On the authors' methods: For normalization, 1 million high-quality reads were randomly selected from each sample, with every read carrying a distinct molecular identifier. Reads with shared molecular identifiers were discarded instead of being binned into consensus sequences. CDR3 identification, clonotype clustering and error correction used MiTCR with a Q25 quality threshold and the strictest error-elimination algorithm. A nonparametric unseen species model using Euler transformation provided a lower-bound estimate of total TCR beta diversity. TCRdb redid the processing of the public reads, applying fastp at Q25 and MiXCR, and retained in-frame beta chains. Records with the same CDR3 protein are collapsed into one entry carrying the most frequent genes and DNA. The V and J calls reflect TCRdb's pipeline rather than the authors' work. The sample data list fewer than 900,000 distinct CDR3 sequences, and under 40% of these were observed just once. The ten largest account for 10% to 15% of the sample.

This record comes from a study of blood T cells in healthy people across ages (dated by TCRdb to the mid-2010s). Study-level background: In model experiments, template switching captured roughly one uniquely barcoded TCR beta cDNA molecule for every two T cells. Age-related changes in TCR beta repertoire diversity were measured in the study by deep sequencing normalized with unique cDNA molecular identifiers. The study analyzed two additional independent replicas of 1 million unique cDNA reads from the same blood draw for two donors, one aged 18 to 30 and one aged 80 or older. The donors were split into four age groups: young (average around 15 years), middle-aged (over 35), aged (more than 60) and long-lived (over 75). Donors of different ages were randomly distributed across sequencing lanes to avoid experimental bias. Summary of the overall study and its limitations: Total diversity estimates from one million sequenced T cells were considered lower bounds and underestimates. There was a strong correlation between observed TCR beta diversity and the percentage of naive T cells measured by flow cytometry. The long-lived group showed more naive CD4+ T cells, fewer expanded clones and increased TCR diversity than the aged group, suggesting age selection. Bulk unsorted PBMC profiling prevented conclusive comparison of naive and antigen-experienced compartments. Because donor CMV infection status was unknown, age-related changes in expanded clonotypes were potentially confounded. As age increased, observed TCR beta diversity per million T cells dropped in a roughly linear way, and a significant reduction was already evident by age about 36.

Cut back by 5 bases and 5 bases, the V and J ends lie 10 bases apart. Inclusive of the bounding cysteine and phenylalanine, the CDR3 is 13 residues long. Of the read, only the CDR3 DNA is kept; its 39 bases are in frame from base 1. The germline V gene encodes CDR1 ENHRY and CDR2 SYGVKD. The V and J segments used are TRBV10-3 and TRBJ1-5, and perhaps TRBD1 as D gene, on 5 matching bases. The origin of this receptor is a man aged 18-30 years in good health. The sequencing sample was made of blood. The nucleotide sequence reads TGTGCCATCAGTCAGGGTGGAGATCAGCCCCAGCATTTT. This translates into CAISQGGDQPQHF.